Listed here are 25 T cell receptor beta chains from one sample, sequenced in a study of control samples from healthy donors and cancer patients. Some clones are missing from TCRdb's copy, which holds only in-frame ones; the method was immunoSEQ multiplex PCR. The table shows just over 30,000 clones, with approximately 93% occurring only once. Source material: blood. The receptors here all came from a man in his fifties or sixties in good health.

The genes are TRBV19 and TRBJ1-5, with D unclear. The CDR3 consists of 16 residues. The V gene's germline CDR1 is LNHDA and CDR2 SQIVND (reference sequence). The germline V and J ends were trimmed by 3 bases and 1 base, with 13 bases remaining between them. Here the CDR3 reads CASSISTVWSNQPQHF. In nucleotides, the CDR3 is TGTGCCAGTAGTATTTCTACAGTCTGGAGCAATCAGCCCCAGCATTTT.

The V and J genes are TRBV6-2 or TRBV6-3 and TRBJ1-5, with 7 bases that match TRBD1. Trimming took 6 bases from V and 5 from J; bases not matched to a gene: 10. The CDR3 loop spans 15 amino acids. From germline, CDR1 is MNHEY and CDR2 SVGEGT. This CDR3 reads CASSPREGTDQPQHF. In DNA, the CDR3 is TGTGCCAGCAGCCCTCGGGAGGGGACAGATCAGCCCCAGCATTTT.

V usage is TRBV19 and J usage is TRBJ1-4; 11 positions match TRBD1. The V gene's germline CDR1 is LNHDA and CDR2 SQIVND (reference sequence). V trimming: 7 bases; J trimming: 7 bases; junction bases outside the gene matches: 8. The CDR3 sequence is 15 residues long. The CDR3 loop is CASNPGTGGREKLFF. CDR3 in DNA: TGTGCCAGTAATCCCGGGACAGGGGGGCGTGAAAAACTGTTTTTT.

V is TRBV7-8 and J is TRBJ2-1; D unresolved. The CDR3 is 11 amino acids. Germline V gene lookup returns CDR1 SGHVS and CDR2 FQNEAQ. Trimming removed 1 base from V and 7 bases from J, with 2 bases in between. CDR3 in DNA: TGTGCCAGCAGCTTAGGGAATGAGCAGTTCTTC. It is translated as CASSLGNEQFF.

The chain has TRBV5-4 and TRBJ1-1, with no clear D. V dropped 3 bases and J dropped 7 bases, with 10 bases sitting between them. This CDR3 comprises 12 residues. The germline CDR1 and CDR2 sequences are SGHNT and YYREEE (reference sequence). The CDR3 spells CASSSPEIEAFF. The CDR3, as DNA: TGTGCCAGCAGCTCGCCAGAGATTGAAGCTTTCTTT.

The V and J genes are TRBV24-1 and TRBJ2-2; no clear D. This CDR3 spans 15 amino acids. Germline values: CDR1 KGHDR, CDR2 SFDVKD. Between the trimmed V and J ends, which lost 4 bases and 0 bases, there was a span of 8 bases. CDR3 nucleotides: TGTGCCACCAGTGACTCTAGGTCGAACACCGGGGAGCTGTTTTTT. Its protein is CATSDSRSNTGELFF.

The chain employs TRBV7-2 and TRBJ2-7, with 7 nucleotides matching TRBD1. This CDR3 is 14 amino acids long. Germline CDR1 SGHTA, CDR2 FQGNSA. Germline trimming cut 3 bases from V and 0 bases from J; bases unmatched to any gene: 2. In DNA form, the CDR3 reads TGTGCCAGCAGCTTCGGGACAGTCTCCTACGAGCAGTACTTC. It yields the protein CASSFGTVSYEQYF.

V gene TRBV19 combines with J gene TRBJ2-5; D unresolved. The CDR3 sequence is 15 residues long. Trimming took off 8 bases at V and 1 base at J, with 17 bases between the two ends. The germline V gene encodes CDR1 LNHDA and CDR2 SQIVND (reference sequence). CDR3 nucleotides: TGTGCCAGTGCACCTTGGCAGTCGAGCCAAGAGACCCAGTACTTC. Protein sequence: CASAPWQSSQETQYF.

This sequence joins TRBV5-1 and TRBJ2-3, with D maybe TRBD2 (6 bases). Germline assignment: CDR1 SGHRS and CDR2 YFSETQ. This CDR3 spans 16 amino acids. V shed 0 bases and J shed 4 bases, with 15 bases lying between them. CDR3 amino acids: CASSLEGPPGADTQYF. CDR3 nucleotides: TGCGCCAGCAGCTTGGAGGGACCTCCGGGGGCAGATACGCAGTATTTT.

The V and J genes are TRBV30 and TRBJ1-1, with D possibly TRBD1 on 6 matching bases. Germline V gene lookup returns CDR1 GTSNPN and CDR2 SVGIG (reference sequence). The V end was cut by 7 bases, the J end by 5 bases, with 14 bases between. The CDR3 is 12 residues long. The CDR3 loop is CALTGAGTEAFF. DNA of the CDR3: TGTGCCTTAACGGGGGCAGGGACTGAAGCTTTCTTT. Complete variable domain (other parts from reference TRBV30 and TRBJ1-1): SQTIHQWPATLVQPVGSPLSLECTVEGTSNPNLYWYRQAAGRGLQLLFYSVGIGQISSEVPQNLSASRPQDRQFILSSKKLLLSDSGFYLCALTGAGTEAFFGQGTRLTVV.

The chain recombines TRBV7-9 with TRBJ2-3; the match to TRBD1 covers 8 bases. This CDR3 is 13 amino acids long. Germline CDR1 is SEHNR and CDR2 is FQNEAQ (reference sequence). V gave up 5 bases and J gave up 4 bases; unmatched junction bases: 2. The CDR3 protein is CASSDRGPDTQYF. The CDR3, as DNA: TGTGCCAGCAGCGACAGGGGCCCAGATACGCAGTATTTT. The full variable domain, completed using reference TRBV7-9 and TRBJ2-3, is DTGVSQNPRHKITKRGQNVTFRCDPISEHNRLYWYRQTLGQGPEFLTYFQNEAQLEKSRLLSDRFSAERPKGSFSTLEIQRTEQGDSAMYLCASSDRGPDTQYFGPGTRLTVL.

This chain joins TRBV19 and TRBJ1-2, with D unresolved. CDR1 and CDR2 from the germline V gene are LNHDA and SQIVND (reference sequence). Trimming removed 10 bases from V and 1 base from J, with 22 bases in between. CDR3 length: 16 residues. The CDR3 coding sequence is TGTGCCACCTTGTCGGGCCGAAGGATCGATAACTATGGCTACACCTTC. Protein product: CATLSGRRIDNYGYTF.

This chain connects TRBV7-8 to TRBJ1-1; no firm D call. Germline lookup yields CDR1 SGHVS and CDR2 FQNEAQ. Between the trimmed V and J ends, which lost 3 bases and 4 bases, there was a span of 12 bases. This CDR3 has 14 amino acids. The CDR3 DNA sequence: TGTGCCAGCAGCTTTAGGTGGGGAGGCACTGAAGCTTTCTTT. Encoded protein: CASSFRWGGTEAFF. Supplemented by reference TRBV7-8 and TRBJ1-1, the full variable domain reads GAGVSQSPRYKVAKRGQDVALRCDPISGHVSLFWYQQALGQGPEFLTYFQNEAQLDKSGLPSDRFFAERPEGSVSTLKIQRTQQEDSAVYLCASSFRWGGTEAFFGQGTRLTVV.

V gene TRBV21-1 combines with J gene TRBJ1-4. TRBV21-1 is a pseudogene. The CDR3 has 11 amino acids. The DNA of the CDR3 is TGTGCCAGCAGCAAAGGGCGGGGACTGTTTTTT. As protein: CASSKGRGLFF.

The V and J genes are TRBV7-6 and TRBJ1-3; tentative D call: TRBD1 (5 bases). The V end was cut by 1 base, the J end by 2 bases, with 15 bases between. The CDR3 extends over 17 amino acids. Germline assignment: CDR1 SGHVS and CDR2 FNYEAQ. The CDR3 loop reads CASSLGDGSKTGNTIYF. The CDR3 nucleotides read TGTGCCAGCAGCTTAGGGGACGGTTCAAAAACTGGAAACACCATATATTTT. The full variable domain, rest sourced from reference TRBV7-6 and TRBJ1-3, is GAGVSQSPRYKVTKRGQDVALRCDPISGHVSLYWYRQALGQGPEFLTYFNYEAQQDKSGLPNDRFSAERPEGSISTLTIQRTEQRDSAMYRCASSLGDGSKTGNTIYFGEGSWLTVV.

The chain employs TRBV27 and TRBJ2-7; TRBD1 might be the D (7 bases). This CDR3 has 14 residues. Germline V lookup: CDR1 MNHEY, CDR2 SMNVEV (reference sequence). V lost 7 bases and J 3 bases, leaving 16 bases between the germline ends. CDR3 nucleotide sequence: TGTGCCAGCAATCGACAGGGAGGAAACTACGAGCAGTACTTC. It is translated as CASNRQGGNYEQYF.

This chain joins TRBV4-3 and TRBJ2-2; D gene ambiguous. Germline CDR1 and CDR2: LGHNA and YSLEER. The CDR3 length is 14 residues. The V end was cut by 6 bases, the J end by 1 base, with 9 bases between. The CDR3 nucleotides are TGCGCCAGCAGAAGACAAGAGAACACCGGGGAGCTGTTTTTT. Encoded protein: CASRRQENTGELFF.

This sequence joins TRBV6-6 and TRBJ2-1; D possibly corresponds to TRBD1 (6 bases). Trimming left V 6 bases short and J 8 bases short, with 17 bases between. The CDR3 has 14 residues. The germline CDR1 and CDR2 sequences are MNHNY and SVGAGI (reference sequence). CDR3 residues: CASRSSGTNDEQFF. The CDR3 DNA sequence: TGTGCCAGCAGATCCTCCGGGACAAATGATGAGCAGTTCTTC.

V and J are TRBV5-4 and TRBJ2-1; D is perhaps TRBD1 (6 bases). The CDR3 is made up of 14 amino acids. Trimming took 1 base from V and 7 from J, leaving 12 bases between them. The germline V gene encodes CDR1 SGHNT and CDR2 YYREEE (reference sequence). CDR3 sequence: CASSLIQGRNEQFF. For the CDR3, the DNA is TGTGCCAGCAGCTTGATACAGGGTAGGAATGAGCAGTTCTTC. Combining the CDR3 with reference TRBV5-4 and TRBJ2-1 gives the whole variable domain ETGVTQSPTHLIKTRGQQVTLRCSSQSGHNTVSWYQQALGQGPQFIFQYYREEENGRGNFPPRFSGLQFPNYSSELNVNALELDDSALYLCASSLIQGRNEQFFGPGTRLTVL.

The chain has TRBV11-2 and TRBJ1-1, with D possibly being TRBD1 (5 bases). Germline CDR1 and CDR2: SGHAT and FQNNGV. The CDR3 runs to 13 residues. Trimming removed 3 bases at V and 1 base at J, with 6 bases between. CDR3 bases: TGTGCCAGCAGCTTCGGGGGGAACACTGAAGCTTTCTTT. Its protein product is CASSFGGNTEAFF.

The count of this clone is one. This chain connects TRBV19 to TRBJ1-1; weak D call: TRBD1 (5 bases). The CDR3 is 13 residues long. CDR1 and CDR2 from the germline V gene are LNHDA and SQIVND (reference sequence). V dropped 3 bases and J dropped 4 bases, with 9 bases sitting between them. The DNA of the CDR3 is TGTGCCAGTAGTATGAGGGGTCTCACTGAAGCTTTCTTT. Its translation: CASSMRGLTEAFF.

The V call is TRBV10-2, the J call TRBJ1-2, with TRBD1 matching over 7 bases. V gave up 5 bases and J gave up 0 bases; unmatched junction bases: 6. CDR1 is WSHSY and CDR2 is SAAADI in the germline V gene. This CDR3 is built from 15 residues. The CDR3 reads CASSNSGQSNYGYTF. The CDR3 DNA follows: TGCGCCAGCAGTAACTCGGGACAGTCTAACTATGGCTACACCTTC.

The V and J genes are TRBV6-1 and TRBJ1-2, with D unresolved. Germline CDR1 is MNHNS and CDR2 is SASEGT. There are 15 residues in the CDR3. The V gene lost 0 bases and the J gene lost 5 bases, with 13 bases spanning the gap. The CDR3, as DNA: TGTGCCAGCAGTGAAGCTCTGAGGGTCTTATATGGCTACACCTTC. Protein sequence: CASSEALRVLYGYTF.

The chain recombines TRBV28 with TRBJ1-1; 9 bases map to TRBD1. Germline values: CDR1 MDHEN, CDR2 SYDVKM. V was clipped by 4 bases and J by 1 base; unmatched bases: 7. There are 16 residues in the CDR3. For the CDR3, the DNA is TGTGCCAGCAGTTATACTGGACAGGGGAGGAACACTGAAGCTTTCTTT. Translating gives CASSYTGQGRNTEAFF.

The rearrangement joins TRBV9 to TRBJ2-6; 7 bases fit TRBD1. V lost 4 bases and J lost 3; bases outside the gene matches: 10. There are 17 residues in the CDR3. The V gene's germline CDR1 is SGDLS and CDR2 YYNGEE. CDR3 bases: TGTGCCAGCAGCACCGGACAGGTATTATATGGGGCCAACGTCCTGACTTTC. As protein: CASSTGQVLYGANVLTF.